The following is a TCR beta chain sequence with its context. The treatment denotes: oral pan-JAK inhibitor, 5-10 mg twice daily. RNA extraction was followed by reverse transcription into cDNA, which acted as the sequencing template. Sequencing used immunoSEQ multiplex PCR; TCRdb keeps in-frame clones, though not all of them. Of 35,000 to 45,000 clones in the sample, about nine tenths were seen once. This sample was included in a study of CD8+ T cells in alopecia areata. The CDR3 loop spans 15 amino acids. CDR1 SQVTM and CDR2 ANQGSEA come from the germline V gene. V was pared by 0 bases and J by 3 bases, with 13 bases between.

This TCR derives from a human donor with alopecia areata. This chain links TRBV29-1 with TRBJ2-3; a possible D gene is TRBD2 (6 bases). This specimen was CD8+ T cells sorted from blood, taken at week 24, from a patient treated with tofacitinib. DNA of the CDR3: TGCAGCGTTGAAGATCGGGGAGGTCGGACAGATACGCAGTATTTT. This encodes CSVEDRGGRTDTQYF.